The source of this T cell receptor beta chain is a study of blood T cell repertoires in COVID-19. All enrollees were about 18 to 89 years old and from about 24 US areas. Clones were sequenced by immunoSEQ multiplex PCR, and TCRdb holds only the in-frame ones, with some missing. The sample comprises about 230,000 clones, 87% of which are singletons, and 10% to 14% rests with the top ten. The sample taken for sequencing was PBMCs or T cells enriched from blood (not recorded which). This sequence was found in a man between 25 and 39 years old who had recovered from COVID-19.

This CDR3 reads CASSQSGRAENEQFF. CDR3 nucleotides: TGCGCCAGCAGCCAAAGCGGGAGAGCCGAAAATGAGCAGTTCTTC. The chain carries TRBV10-2 and TRBJ2-1, with 8 positions matching TRBD2. The CDR3 loop spans 15 amino acids. In germline, CDR1 is WSHSY, CDR2 SAAADI. J lost 7 bases, V lost 6 bases, and 11 bases had no gene match.